The TCR beta chain described here comes from a study of shared clonotypes between healthy human individuals. The study, taken as a whole, reports: Only blood was sampled, and tissue TCR repertoires likely differ from blood ones.

Profiling relied on immunoSEQ multiplex PCR, and the TCRdb table lists in-frame clones only, not all of them. The table has 450,000 to 500,000 clones, 81% seen once; the top ten hold about 12%. Concerning this clone: What it recognizes is unknown.

The CDR3 has 13 residues. V shed 3 bases and J shed 2 bases, with 7 bases lying between them. Per germline, CDR1 ENHRY and CDR2 SYGVKD. The sequencing input was PBMCs. The chain has TRBV10-3 and TRBJ1-2; D not resolved. The receptor comes from a middle-aged woman in good health. Some clones in this sample may be carry-over from other donors' samples. This CDR3 is CAISDNENYGYTF. The DNA for the CDR3 is TGTGCCATCAGTGACAATGAGAACTATGGCTACACCTTC.